This T cell receptor (beta chain) appears in the sequencing data of a study of molecular identifiers for immune sequencing clone quantification. Study-wide context: Naive CD8 cell RNA, from roughly 20,000 or 100,000 cells, was split five ways in replicates, with four sequenced.

This clonotype has ten or more counts. The target antigen is unknown. V lost 3 bases, J lost 6 bases, and 12 bases lay in between. CDR3 length equals 13 residues. Germline-derived CDR1 and CDR2 are SGHTA and FQGNSA. TCRdb re-called the PCR reads with MiXCR, one entry per CDR3 protein. The sample carries around 460,000 distinct CDR3 sequences, 20% to 25% recorded once. Sorted cell numbers of about 17,000 to 1,100,000, with 10%, 30% or 50% RNA, served as input for naive CD8 libraries. The authors gated naive CD8 T cells as CD8+CD4-CCR7+CD45RA+ for sorting. Broader study findings: Researchers reportedly could pick up spiked Jurkat TCR RNA from one cell mixed into some 1 million naive cells.

The sample consisted of naive CD8+ T cells from blood, with Jurkat cell RNA spiked in. The subset denotes: FACS-sorted CD8+CD4-CCR7+CD45RA+ naive T cells. The clonotype comes from a human donor in good health. Some libraries in this study had Jurkat cell RNA spiked in. This chain links TRBV7-2 with TRBJ2-7; D is possibly TRBD2 (6 bases). This CDR3 is CASSFLAHREQYF. CDR3 in DNA: TGTGCCAGCAGCTTCCTAGCGCATCGCGAGCAGTACTTC.